The entry that follows covers one T cell receptor beta chain sequence. Its specificity is not known. This CDR3 has 14 amino acids. The germline V gene has CDR1 SEHNR and CDR2 FQNEAQ (reference sequence). The V gene lost 1 base and the J gene lost 10 bases, with 16 bases spanning the gap. Sequenced by immunoSEQ multiplex PCR; TCRdb stores in-frame clones only, minus some. This sample has 71,000 or so clones; 70% to 90% occur once, and the top ten carry 1.1%. This entry belongs to a study of OX40 agonist ivuxolimab in advanced cancers. Study-level information: Patients were treated with intravenous ivuxolimab, dosed at 0.01 to 10 mg/kg and infused every 2 weeks. Hepatocellular carcinoma, melanoma, renal cell or head and neck cancer affected the dose-escalation patients. Regarding the study as a whole: Expanded peripheral T cells had an undetermined antigen specificity. On average, a greater number of expanded clones characterised CD8+ T cells relative to CD4+.

The sequence came from an adult with an advanced solid tumor such as melanoma, head and neck, liver or kidney cancer. The sample was CD4+ or CD8+ T cells sorted from blood, taken in a trial of the OX40 agonist ivuxolimab. The chain recombines TRBV7-9 with TRBJ1-1; possibly TRBD1 for D (5 bases). CDR3 amino acids: CASSLVPPGSRAFF. The CDR3 coding sequence is TGTGCCAGCAGCTTAGTACCGCCAGGGTCCCGAGCTTTCTTT.